This T cell receptor beta chain emerged from a study of shared clonotypes between healthy human individuals (dated by TCRdb to 2020 to 2022). A note on the overall study: A couple of women and three men aged 18 to 49 years were included in the cohort. For each donor, CD4 naive and CD4 memory were each run on three plates, CD8 naive on two plates, and CD8 memory on one plate. To estimate repertoire size and how much clonotypes are shared between individuals, the study performed deep sequencing of blood TCR repertoires from a handful of healthy adults. Libraries were prepared and TCR repertoires were sequenced by different laboratories using diverse techniques, in order to increase sequencing depth and limit assay-specific biases. Leukapheresis yielded between about 0.8 and 9.5 billion PBMCs per donor.

Points on this clone: The antigen it recognizes is unknown. No much larger clonotype is one base removed from it; base qualities were not supplied.

Using the deep immunoSEQ assay, TCR CDR3 regions were amplified from genomic DNA by multiplex PCR. Extracted genomic DNA from each cell subset was distributed evenly across all wells of several immunoSEQ 96-well plates, and each plate was treated as a replicate. Each replicate PCR for sorted subsets received 200 ng genomic DNA, equal to about 30,000 T cell genomes. Purified libraries were quantified with a Qubit 3.0 fluorometer, sized on a Bioanalyzer 2100, and re-quantified with the KAPA Library Quantification kit. Every immunoSEQ 96-well plate was sequenced on a dedicated single-read 150-cycle Illumina NextSeq 550 flow cell. On the authors' methods: Because the immunoSEQ output included only junctional sequences and no quality scores, the filtering could not be the same as the filtering used for full-length reads. To assign V/J genes and CDR3, sequences were annotated using PyIR, a Python wrapper for IgBLAST v1.9, with IMGT germline references. Any read was removed if the V/J assignment was weak (E-value above 1e-6), the CDR3 was missing, or the read contained stop codons, out-of-frame junctions, or ambiguous translated residues. V3J clonotypes were defined by identical inferred V gene, J gene, and CDR3 amino acid sequence. To compute the percentage overlap between repertoires, the number of shared unique clonotypes was divided by the size of the smaller repertoire. Three approaches were used to assess repertoire richness: RTK rarefaction, the Chao1 estimator, and Recon v2.1 estimates of unobserved clonotypes. Generation probabilities were computed with OLGA for all TCRbeta clonotypes obtained by the gDNA method from several donors. Entries here come from immuneACCESS through TCRdb and include only in-frame sequences with V and J called. Some clones fail to appear in such tables; in the studies checked, an unresolved V gene covers under half of the shortfall, and the cause of the remainder is unknown. V, J and clone size reflect that table, while D and trimming were determined from the DNA. The sample yields 600,000 to 800,000 clones; roughly 72% were counted once. Over 1.5% of the sample comes from the top ten.

Reading from cysteine to phenylalanine, the CDR3 counts 17 amino acids. Only CDR3 DNA remains: 51 bases, in frame from the first base. Deletion took 0 bases off V and 4 bases off J, with a span of 19 bases between the germline ends. Per the germline V gene, SGHDT is the CDR1 and YYEEEE is the CDR2. On the study overall, not on this receptor specifically: Pairwise subsampling led to the expectation that sequencing depth would affect the degree of clonotype sharing among donors. Across a handful of donors, around 5.4% of naive CD4, around 3.5% of naive CD8, around 2.5% of memory CD4, and approximately 0.42% of memory CD8 clonotypes were shared. Only blood was sampled, and tissue TCR repertoires likely differ from those in blood. Clonotypes shared by all four sorted-subset donors showed higher generation probabilities than non-shared clonotypes. Because the study included only a small number of donors, the genetic and exposure-history diversity represented was limited. Incomplete sequencing was indicated by rarefaction of sorted-subset datasets, despite the large sequencing depth. Naive subsets generally had larger estimated clonotype richness than memory subsets did.

The donors were healthy, HIV-negative adults who had no recently reported acute infections or vaccinations. Every donor was a Caucasian adult living in Nashville, Tennessee, USA. CD4+ T cells were enriched through magnetic negative selection, after which naive cells were positively selected on CD45RA and the remaining negative fraction served as the memory subset. After blood collection by leukapheresis, PBMCs were isolated using Ficoll-Histopaque density gradient centrifugation and then cryopreserved in the vapor phase of liquid nitrogen. Analytical flow cytometry was used to check the purity and quantity of every magnetically sorted T cell population. Genomic DNA was isolated from each sorted fraction and quantified by UV absorbance on a Nanodrop 2000c.

The chain is made from TRBV5-6 and TRBJ1-1; TRBD1 is possibly the D segment (6 matching bases). The sequencing input was memory CD4+ T cells sorted from blood. The cell subset or site label, read with the paper, signifies: CD45RA-negative fraction. The receptor was derived from a woman in her twenties or thirties in good health. Here is the DNA: TGTGCCAGCAGCTTGGATTTGGGTGGGGGGCTCGGCACTGAAGCTTTCTTT. Its translation is CASSLDLGGGLGTEAFF.